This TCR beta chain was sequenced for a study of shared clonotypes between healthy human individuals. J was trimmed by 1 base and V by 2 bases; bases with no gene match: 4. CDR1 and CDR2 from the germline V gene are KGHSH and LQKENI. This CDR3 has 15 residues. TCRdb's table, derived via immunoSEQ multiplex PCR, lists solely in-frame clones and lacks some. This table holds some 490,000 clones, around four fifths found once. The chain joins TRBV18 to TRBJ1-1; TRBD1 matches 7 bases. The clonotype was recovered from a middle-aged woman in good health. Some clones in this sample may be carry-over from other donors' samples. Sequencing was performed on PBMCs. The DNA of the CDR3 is TGTGCCAGCTCACCAAGGGACAGCAAGAACACTGAAGCTTTCTTT. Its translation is CASSPRDSKNTEAFF.